Presented here are 29 T cell receptor beta chains from one specimen sequenced in a study of T cells after yellow fever vaccination. From the 5' RACE reads, TCRdb called clonotypes with MiXCR, one entry per CDR3 protein. Of about 130,000 distinct CDR3 sequences detected, 8% to 10% appear once; the ten largest clones hold 40%. The sequenced sample was CD8+ T cells sorted from PBMCs, obtained on the day of the yellow fever booster vaccination. All receptors come from a man aged 18 to 29 who received the YFV17D yellow fever vaccine.

This clonotype has a handful of counts. The rearrangement uses TRBV7-2 and TRBJ2-3; D uncertain. V gave up 8 bases and J gave up 6 bases, with 18 bases separating them. The length of the CDR3 is 14 residues. CDR1 and CDR2 (germline): SGHTA, FQGNSA. CDR3 region: CASAPRRPADTQYF. In DNA, the CDR3 is TGTGCCAGCGCCCCCCGGAGACCCGCGGATACGCAGTATTTT.

V gene TRBV2 combines with J gene TRBJ2-1; TRBD1 agrees at 7 bases. V was pared by 3 bases and J by 2 bases, with 7 bases of the junction left unmatched. Germline-derived CDR1 and CDR2 are SNHLY and FYNNEI. The length of the CDR3 is 16 residues. CDR3 DNA: TGTGCCAGCAGTGACTCAACAGGGGCCCCCTACAATGAGCAGTTCTTC. Translated: CASSDSTGAPYNEQFF.

This chain joins TRBV29-1 and TRBJ2-1, with D perhaps given as TRBD1 or TRBD2 (6 bases each). Germline lookup yields CDR1 SQVTM and CDR2 ANQGSEA. V was pared by 6 bases and J by 2 bases, with 23 bases between. CDR3 length equals 17 residues. Written as DNA, the CDR3 is TGCAGCGTCCCGTGGGGGGAGCCAGGGGATACCTACAATGAGCAGTTCTTC. Translating it yields CSVPWGEPGDTYNEQFF.

This clonotype was counted many times. This chain joins TRBV7-6 and TRBJ2-5; no reliable D call. CDR3 length: 13 amino acids. V dropped 1 base and J dropped 4 bases, with 7 bases sitting between them. Germline lookup yields CDR1 SGHVS and CDR2 FNYEAQ. The CDR3 loop reads CASSLEGGETQYF. The CDR3 DNA reads TGTGCCAGCAGCTTAGAGGGTGGAGAGACCCAGTACTTC.

This clonotype was observed a handful of times. This chain joins TRBV7-3 and TRBJ1-1; D remains unclear. This CDR3 comprises 14 residues. The germline V gene encodes CDR1 SGHTA and CDR2 FQGTGA. V was clipped by 5 bases and J by 10 bases, with 20 bases between them. CDR3 bases: TGTGCCAGCAGCCCCGTTCCTCCTTCTATAGGAGCTTTCTTT. Its protein product is CASSPVPPSIGAFF.

This clonotype was seen a few times. J is TRBJ1-1 and V is TRBV5-6, with D perhaps matching TRBD1 (5 bases). Trimming stripped 2 bases from V and 1 base from J, with 9 bases between. The CDR3 contains 14 residues. Germline V gives CDR1 SGHDT, CDR2 YYEEEE. CDR3 sequence reads: CASSFGAENTEAFF. The DNA of the CDR3 is TGTGCCAGCAGCTTTGGGGCCGAGAACACTGAAGCTTTCTTT. The entire variable domain, with the rest obtained from reference TRBV5-6 and TRBJ1-1, is as follows: DAGVTQSPTHLIKTRGQQVTLRCSPKSGHDTVSWYQQALGQGPQFIFQYYEEEERQRGNFPDRFSGHQFPNYSSELNVNALLLGDSALYLCASSFGAENTEAFFGQGTRLTVV.

V usage is TRBV6-5 and J usage is TRBJ2-2, with 11 bases identical to TRBD1. Trimming removed 4 bases from V and 9 bases from J; junction bases left unmatched: 13. The CDR3 loop spans 17 amino acids. Germline assignment: CDR1 MNHEY and CDR2 SVGAGI. The CDR3, as DNA: TGTGCCAGCAGTTGGGACAGGGGGTTCCCCGGGTCCCGGGAGCTGTTTTTT. Protein: CASSWDRGFPGSRELFF.

This clonotype was seen many times. The CDR3 loop reads CASTSGPSGGTDTQYF. CDR3 sequence (DNA): TGTGCCAGCACCTCCGGGCCTAGCGGGGGGACAGATACGCAGTATTTT. The chain employs TRBV11-2 and TRBJ2-3, with 11 bases matching TRBD2. CDR3 size: 16 residues. CDR1 and CDR2 (germline): SGHAT, FQNNGV. Trimming cost V 7 bases and J 3 bases; bases outside gene matches: 9.

This clonotype has a handful of counts. The J gene is TRBJ1-3, the V gene TRBV7-2, with D uncertain. Trimming removed 5 bases at V and 2 bases at J, with 13 bases between. The V gene's germline CDR1 is SGHTA and CDR2 FQGNSA. This CDR3 comprises 15 residues. Here the CDR3 reads CASSHTTGPGNTIYF. The CDR3 region has the DNA TGTGCCAGCAGCCACACGACGGGCCCTGGAAACACCATATATTTT.

The chain has TRBV7-6 and TRBJ2-1; 7 bases match TRBD2. The CDR3 runs to 17 residues. CDR1 SGHVS and CDR2 FNYEAQ come from the germline V gene. Trimming removed 4 bases from V and 3 bases from J; junction bases left unmatched: 12. This CDR3 is CASSSLLLSGDYNEQFF. CDR3 nucleotide sequence: TGTGCCAGCAGCTCACTCCTCCTCAGCGGGGACTACAATGAGCAGTTCTTC.

This clonotype was observed a few times. This chain uses TRBV6-2 or TRBV6-3 with TRBJ1-4; D remains ambiguous. With 2 bases removed from V and 3 bases from J, the gap between germline ends came to 10 bases. Looked up from germline, CDR1 is MNHEY and CDR2 is SVGEGT. This CDR3 has 15 residues. The CDR3 here is CASSYLGISNEKLFF. CDR3 bases: TGTGCCAGCAGTTACCTCGGGATTTCTAATGAAAAACTGTTTTTT.

The chain couples TRBV11-2 to TRBJ2-2; 8 nucleotides align to TRBD1. V gave up 1 base and J gave up 5 bases; unmatched junction bases: 9. The CDR3 is 17 residues long. Germline-derived CDR1 and CDR2 are SGHAT and FQNNGV. CDR3 in amino acids: CASSLGRGLVVTGELFF. CDR3 coding DNA: TGTGCCAGCAGCTTAGGCAGGGGGCTCGTTGTTACCGGGGAGCTGTTTTTT. The variable domain in full, with the rest retrieved from reference TRBV11-2 and TRBJ2-2, is EAGVAQSPRYKIIEKRQSVAFWCNPISGHATLYWYQQILGQGPKLLIQFQNNGVVDDSQLPKDRFSAERLKGVDSTLKIQPAKLEDSAVYLCASSLGRGLVVTGELFFGEGSRLTVL.

This clonotype was found a few times. The chain carries TRBV4-3 and TRBJ2-7, with no clear D. This CDR3 has 14 residues. The ends were cut back, 0 bases at V and 1 base at J, with 7 bases in the middle. Germline values: CDR1 LGHNA, CDR2 YSLEER. The CDR3 bases are TGCGCCAGCAGCCAAGACCTATCTTCCTACGAGCAGTACTTC. It specifies CASSQDLSSYEQYF.

This clonotype was seen only a few times. This chain links TRBV5-6 with TRBJ2-3; possible D gene TRBD1, 6 bases. The length of the CDR3 is 16 residues. Deletions cut 2 bases from V and 4 bases from J, with 17 bases between. Germline V gene sequence: CDR1 SGHDT, CDR2 YYEEEE. The CDR3 protein is CASSFLAGAHPDTQYF. The CDR3 DNA reads TGTGCCAGCAGCTTCTTAGCAGGGGCGCACCCAGATACGCAGTATTTT.

The chain employs TRBV19 and TRBJ2-6; no definite D call. Germline lookup yields CDR1 LNHDA and CDR2 SQIVND (reference sequence). The CDR3 runs 15 residues. Deletions cut 3 bases from V and 0 bases from J, with 6 bases between. CDR3 DNA sequence: TGTGCCAGTAGTATGTTGTACTCTGGGGCCAACGTCCTGACTTTC. It specifies CASSMLYSGANVLTF.

This clonotype has more than one count but fewer than ten. The V call is TRBV27, the J call TRBJ2-1, with 10 bases that match TRBD2. The CDR3 is 15 amino acids. Germline lookup yields CDR1 MNHEY and CDR2 SMNVEV (reference sequence). With V trimmed by 3 bases and J by 10 bases, 9 bases remained unmatched. The CDR3 coding sequence is TGTGCCAGCAGTTTCGCAAGCGGGGGGGCCCGGGAGCAGTTCTTC. Translating gives CASSFASGGAREQFF.

This clonotype was observed a handful of times. This chain connects TRBV9 to TRBJ1-1, with D possibly being TRBD1 (5 bases). In germline, CDR1 is SGDLS, CDR2 YYNGEE. This CDR3 is built from 13 residues. V was clipped by 3 bases and J by 3 bases, with 9 bases between them. This chain's CDR3 is CASSASGDTEAFF. In nucleotides, the CDR3 is TGTGCCAGCAGCGCTTCGGGGGACACTGAAGCTTTCTTT. Filled out from reference TRBV9 and TRBJ1-1, the complete variable domain reads DSGVTQTPKHLITATGQRVTLRCSPRSGDLSVYWYQQSLDQGLQFLIQYYNGEERAKGNILERFSAQQFPDLHSELNLSSLELGDSALYFCASSASGDTEAFFGQGTRLTVV.

This chain connects TRBV7-9 to TRBJ2-3; perhaps TRBD2 as D (6 bases). There are 16 residues in the CDR3. Deletions cut 2 bases from V and 2 bases from J, with 14 bases between. Germline-derived CDR1 and CDR2 are SEHNR and FQNEAQ (reference sequence). Written as DNA, the CDR3 is TGTGCCAGCAGCTTAATCGGCGGGGAGTCCACAGATACGCAGTATTTT. This codes for CASSLIGGESTDTQYF.

This clonotype was seen only a few times. This chain joins TRBV20-1 and TRBJ1-1; D is ambiguous. Germline lookup yields CDR1 DFQATT and CDR2 SNEGSKA (reference sequence). The CDR3 is 15 residues long. Trimming removed 0 bases at V and 1 base at J, with 12 bases between. The CDR3 reads CSARDPRTPNTEAFF. The CDR3 DNA reads as TGCAGTGCTAGAGATCCCCGCACGCCGAACACTGAAGCTTTCTTT.

In this sample, this clonotype turned up many times. This chain joins TRBV29-1 and TRBJ1-1; D is unresolved. Deletions cut 6 bases from V and 1 base from J, with 15 bases between. Looked up from germline, CDR1 is SQVTM and CDR2 is ANQGSEA. The CDR3 has 14 amino acids. The CDR3 sequence is CSVELPESNTEAFF. CDR3 sequence (DNA): TGCAGCGTAGAACTCCCTGAATCGAACACTGAAGCTTTCTTT.

This clonotype was detected a few times. The chain has TRBV4-1 and TRBJ2-2; TRBD2 matches 11 bases. The ends lost 1 base at V and 5 bases at J; junction bases unmatched: 9. In germline, CDR1 is MGHRA, CDR2 YSYEKL. CDR3 size: 18 residues. CDR3 region: CASSQVSSGGFRTGELFF. The CDR3 bases are TGCGCCAGCAGCCAAGTCTCTAGCGGGGGGTTCCGGACCGGGGAGCTGTTTTTT.

This chain uses TRBV25-1 with TRBJ2-3; D might be TRBD1 (6 bases). Germline V gene data show CDR1 as MGHDK and CDR2 as SYGVNS. V dropped 1 base and J dropped 6 bases, with 17 bases sitting between them. This CDR3 contains 16 residues. Here the CDR3 reads CASSEWGGQGKDTQYF. In nucleotides, the CDR3 is TGTGCCAGCAGTGAATGGGGTGGTCAGGGGAAGGATACGCAGTATTTT.

The sample holds a few counts of this clonotype. This chain links TRBV3-1 with TRBJ1-1; D gene uncertain. V was shortened by 5 bases and J by 0 bases, with 4 bases between the two germline ends. The CDR3 runs 12 residues. In germline, CDR1 is LGHDT, CDR2 YNNKEL (reference sequence). CDR3 in amino acids: CASSYMNTEAFF. CDR3 in DNA: TGTGCCAGCAGCTACATGAACACTGAAGCTTTCTTT.

This clonotype was seen a handful of times. The CDR3 DNA reads TGCGCCAGCAGCTTGGAGGGGCCCAGACCGGGGAACACTGAAGCTTTCTTT. Its translation: CASSLEGPRPGNTEAFF. The rearrangement links TRBV5-1 to TRBJ1-1; a weak D match, TRBD1 (5 bases). Germline CDR1 reads SGHRS; CDR2 reads YFSETQ. The CDR3 is 17 amino acids. Trimming pared 0 bases from V and 1 base from J, leaving 16 bases between.

This chain joins TRBV20-1 and TRBJ1-2; TRBD1 is a possible D gene (6 bases). Germline V gives CDR1 DFQATT, CDR2 SNEGSKA (reference sequence). V shed 0 bases and J shed 0 bases, with 14 bases lying between them. This CDR3 has 16 amino acids. The CDR3 coding sequence is TGCAGTGCTAGAGATGGCAGGGGCGAGACTAACTATGGCTACACCTTC. Translated: CSARDGRGETNYGYTF.

This clonotype was seen ten or more times. This chain connects TRBV29-1 to TRBJ2-5, with 7 nucleotides matching TRBD1. V dropped 7 bases and J dropped 5; count of bases not matched to a gene: 10. This CDR3 has 13 amino acids. Germline CDR1 and CDR2: SQVTM and ANQGSEA. The CDR3 sequence is CSAATGTLETQYF. In DNA, the CDR3 is TGCAGCGCTGCGACAGGGACGCTGGAGACCCAGTACTTC.

The rearrangement joins TRBV12-3 or TRBV12-4 to TRBJ2-7; 14 nucleotides agree with TRBD2. The CDR3 has 17 residues. V gave up 8 bases and J gave up 0 bases; unmatched junction bases: 9. The CDR3 sequence: CASSSGTSGGHSYEQYF. The CDR3 nucleotides are TGTGCCAGCTCTTCCGGGACTAGCGGGGGCCACTCCTACGAGCAGTACTTC.

J is TRBJ2-2 and V is TRBV24-1; 12 bases are shared with TRBD1. The CDR3 extends over 15 amino acids. V was pared by 9 bases and J by 13 bases, with 14 bases of the junction left unmatched. Germline CDR1 KGHDR, CDR2 SFDVKD. The CDR3 DNA reads as TGTGCCACCCATCCCCCCGGGACAGGGGGCTTCGGGCTGTTTTTT. As protein: CATHPPGTGGFGLFF.

The chain uses TRBV29-1 and TRBJ1-1; 7 bases align to TRBD1. V lost 4 bases to trimming and J lost 4 bases; unmatched junction nucleotides: 9. The CDR3 loop spans 14 amino acids. The germline CDR1 and CDR2 sequences are SQVTM and ANQGSEA. Here the CDR3 reads CSVVGIRGGTEAFF. The CDR3 DNA follows: TGCAGCGTTGTGGGAATCAGGGGGGGCACTGAAGCTTTCTTT.